This is a list of T cell receptor beta chains from one sample in a study of blood T cell repertoires in COVID-19. Here immunoSEQ multiplex PCR was the method, and the copy in TCRdb shows in-frame clones only, minus some. The sample includes roughly 180,000 clones, approximately 85% of them seen just once. Sequenced material: peripheral blood. The receptors stem from a woman aged 60-70 years with acute or convalescent COVID-19. CDR3s include the opening cysteine and the closing phenylalanine or tryptophan. D genes are given only for firm matches. A row's size may be missing; if present it is once, few, many or a size class.

>TRBV5-1|TRBJ1-3|TRBD1|15|-
TGCGCCAGCAGCCTGGGACAGGTCTCTGGAAACACCATATATTTT
CASSLGQVSGNTIYF
>TRBV6-5|TRBJ1-2|TRBD1|13|-
TGTGCCAGCAGACAGGGGGCGGCGGGTGGCTACACCTTC
CASRQGAAGGYTF
>TRBV12-3/TRBV12-4|TRBJ1-2|-|13|-
TGTGCCATTCGGACAGCCCCTAGGGTAGGCTACACCTTC
CAIRTAPRVGYTF
>TRBV10-1|TRBJ1-1|TRBD1|15|-
TGCGCCAGCAGCCCCGGGACAGGTGGAAACACTGAAGCTTTCTTT
CASSPGTGGNTEAFF
>TRBV9|TRBJ2-5|TRBD1|15|-
TGTGCCAGCATTCCGGCCGGACAGGTCCAAGAGACCCAGTACTTC
CASIPAGQVQETQYF
>TRBV5-4|TRBJ1-3|-|15|once
TGTGCCAGCAGCTTGGAGGGGGTTGCGGGTACCCCACGATATTTT
CASSLEGVAGTPRYF
>TRBV19|TRBJ2-4|-|16|-
TGTGCCAGTAGTCCCCCAGGGGTAAATGGGAAAAACATTCAGTACTTC
CASSPPGVNGKNIQYF
>TRBV6-6|TRBJ2-1|-|15|-
TGTGCCAGCAGTTACGGGGCGGGAGAACTTACAGGGAAGTTCTTC
CASSYGAGELTGKFF
>TRBV30|TRBJ2-1|-|13|-
TGTGCTCACGTCGGGTCGGCCAAGAATGAGCAGTTCTTC
CAHVGSAKNEQFF
>TRBV29-1|TRBJ1-1|-|13|-
TGCAGCGGTGGTTTGGTGGGGCAAACTGAAGCTTTCTTT
CSGGLVGQTEAFF
>TRBV14|TRBJ2-1|TRBD2|16|once
TGTGCCAGCAGCCGGAGGAGGACTAGCGGGGCCAATGAGCAGTTCTTC
CASSRRRTSGANEQFF
>TRBV18|TRBJ2-3|TRBD2|17|-
TGTGCCAGCTCACCCTTGTCGGCGGGAGTCGGGACAGATACGCAGTATTTT
CASSPLSAGVGTDTQYF
>TRBV10-3|TRBJ1-2|-|12|-
TGTGCCATCAGTGACAGGGTTGAGGGCTACACCTTC
CAISDRVEGYTF
>TRBV11-3|TRBJ2-1|-|16|-
TGTGCCAGCAGCTTAGATCAGGGGTACTCCTACAATGAGCAGTTCTTC
CASSLDQGYSYNEQFF
>TRBV5-8|TRBJ2-1|-|16|-
TGTGCCAGCAGCCACGGCCGGGGTCCCCTCGGAGGTGAGCAGTTCTTC
CASSHGRGPLGGEQFF
>TRBV3-1/TRBV3-2|TRBJ2-1|TRBD2|15|once
TGTGCCAGCAGCCAAGGAGCGGGAGCTCACAATGAGCAGTTCTTC
CASSQGAGAHNEQFF
>TRBV5-8|TRBJ1-1|-|14|-
TGTGCCAGCAGCTTAGGGACATATAACACTGAAGCTTTCTTT
CASSLGTYNTEAFF
>TRBV5-4|TRBJ2-3|-|16|once
TGTGCCAGCAGCTCCCCGGGACTCTATAGCACAGATACGCAGTATTTT
CASSSPGLYSTDTQYF
>TRBV30|TRBJ2-1|-|14|-
TGTGCCTTGACACAGGTGAATTCCTACAATGAGCAGTTCTTC
CALTQVNSYNEQFF
>TRBV2|TRBJ2-7|-|12|once
TGTGCCAGCAGTGATGCGTCCTACGAGCAGTACTTC
CASSDASYEQYF
>TRBV3-1/TRBV3-2|TRBJ1-1|-|11|-
TGTGCCAGCAGCCAAGGCAGTGAAGCTTTCTTT
CASSQGSEAFF
>TRBV19|TRBJ1-5|-|17|-
TGTGCCAGTAGTATAGGGTGGGGCAGGCTGGGCGATCAGCCCCAGCATTTT
CASSIGWGRLGDQPQHF
>TRBV24-1|TRBJ2-3|-|12|-
TGTGCCACCAGTGACTACACAGATACGCAGTATTTT
CATSDYTDTQYF
>TRBV19|TRBJ2-7|-|15|-
TGTGCCAGTAGTATCGGACACGTAAGCTCCTACGAGCAGTACTTC
CASSIGHVSSYEQYF
>TRBV27|TRBJ1-2|-|17|-
TGTGCCAGCAGTTTAGCCTCGCAGGGTAAAAATAACTATGGCTACACCTTC
CASSLASQGKNNYGYTF
>TRBV5-1|TRBJ1-1|TRBD1|11|many
TGCGCCAGGAGACAGGGCACTGAAGCTTTCTTT
CARRQGTEAFF
>TRBV15|TRBJ2-1|TRBD2|16|few
TGTGCCACCAGCCCAGGGACTAGCGGGACCTACAATGAGCAGTTCTTC
CATSPGTSGTYNEQFF
>TRBV19|TRBJ2-3|-|17|-
TGTGCCAGTAGTCCCCGGTCCCCCGGGCCGGGAACAGATACGCAGTATTTT
CASSPRSPGPGTDTQYF
>TRBV5-6|TRBJ1-6|-|13|-
TGTGCCAGCAGCACCTACCTTAATTCACCCCTCCACTTT
CASSTYLNSPLHF
>TRBV5-4|TRBJ2-7|-|15|-
TGTGCCAGCAGCCGCGGGACAGCCAGCTCCTACGAGCAGTACTTC
CASSRGTASSYEQYF
>TRBV6-1|TRBJ2-5|TRBD1|15|-
TGTGCCAGCAGTGAATTGGGCAGGGGGCGTGAGACCCAGTACTTC
CASSELGRGRETQYF
>TRBV4-1|TRBJ2-3|TRBD2|19|-
TGCGCCAGCAGCCAAGATCGCCTAGCGGGAGTTAATCCCACAGATACGCAGTATTTT
CASSQDRLAGVNPTDTQYF
>TRBV27|TRBJ2-7|TRBD1|17|once
TGTGCCAGCAGTCCTAACCTCGGGACAGCTCTCTCCTACGAGCAGTACTTC
CASSPNLGTALSYEQYF
>TRBV6-4|TRBJ2-1|TRBD2|15|-
TGTGCCAGCAGTGAACAGACTAGCGGGGCGGAAGAGCAGTTCTTC
CASSEQTSGAEEQFF
>TRBV11-2|TRBJ2-5|-|13|-
TGTGCCAGCAGCTTAAGGGCAGGGGAGACCCAGTACTTC
CASSLRAGETQYF
>TRBV19|TRBJ2-1|TRBD1|17|-
TGTGCCAGTAGTATAGGCGCGGACAGGGCCACCTACAATGAGCAGTTCTTC
CASSIGADRATYNEQFF
>TRBV6-5|TRBJ1-6|-|15|-
TGTGCCAGCAGCGCAAGAACAGGTTTTAATTCACCCCTCCACTTT
CASSARTGFNSPLHF
>TRBV6-1|TRBJ1-3|-|16|-
TGTGCCAGCAGTGAAGGGTTGACACCGCTTAAGAACACCATATATTTT
CASSEGLTPLKNTIYF
>TRBV10-3|TRBJ2-5|TRBD2|15|-
TGTGCCATCAGTGAGGGACTAGCGGGAGGAGAGACCCAGTACTTC
CAISEGLAGGETQYF
>TRBV9|TRBJ2-3|TRBD1|16|-
TGTGCCAGCAGCGTACATACAGGGGACGTCAAGGATACGCAGTATTTT
CASSVHTGDVKDTQYF
>TRBV7-9|TRBJ1-2|-|14|-
TGTGCCAGCAGCTTAACCACAGGAGACTATGGCTACACCTTC
CASSLTTGDYGYTF
>TRBV27|TRBJ1-1|-|14|-
TGTGCCAGCAGTTCCGGACAGATAAACACTGAAGCTTTCTTT
CASSSGQINTEAFF
>TRBV11-3|TRBJ1-4|TRBD1|15|-
TGTGCCAGCAGCGTCGGACAGGGCACTAATGAAAAACTGTTTTTT
CASSVGQGTNEKLFF
>TRBV13|TRBJ2-7|TRBD1|15|once
TGTGCCAGCAGCTTATTTGGCAGGGGGCAGTACGAGCAGTACTTC
CASSLFGRGQYEQYF
>TRBV5-8|TRBJ2-5|-|13|-
TGTGCCAGCAGCTTACGGGGTGCGGCGACCCAGTACTTC
CASSLRGAATQYF
>TRBV20-1|TRBJ1-5|TRBD1|14|-
TGCAGTGCTAGTACGGGGACAGTGGTACAGCCCCAGCATTTT
CSASTGTVVQPQHF
>TRBV12-3/TRBV12-4|TRBJ1-2|-|13|-
TGTGCCAGCAGTTCGCAGGCTAACTATGGCTACACCTTC
CASSSQANYGYTF